This T cell receptor beta chain was sequenced in a study of T and B cells in COVID-19 patients. Study-wide background: Blood was sampled from COVID-19 patients who were either actively infected or recovered. Most recovered patients had mild to moderate COVID-19 treated as outpatients. General study points: Exclusive to the recovered cohort were some 2,300 TCR clusters, a few dozen of them with low generation probability.

BIOMED2 TRB-A/B primer pools were used in multiplex TRB PCR. TCRdb reprocessed the multiplex PCR reads via MiXCR and lists one record per CDR3 protein. Of 20,000 or so distinct CDR3 sequences listed, approximately 30% were seen once; the top ten hold less than 2.5%. Germline V gene data show CDR1 as SGHAT and CDR2 as FQDESV (reference sequence). Germline trimming cut 5 bases from V and 6 bases from J; bases unmatched to any gene: 8. The CDR3 runs to 16 residues. Blood genomic DNA input for TRB amplification was roughly 250-500 ng. On this clonotype itself: Its antigen is still unknown.

Material for sequencing was blood. The receptor was isolated from a human donor who had recovered from COVID-19. The chain recombines TRBV11-1 with TRBJ2-3, with 13 bases matching TRBD2. CDR3 bases: TGTGCCAGCAGCAGCGGACTAGCGGGGGTGGGGGATACGCAGTATTTT. This encodes CASSSGLAGVGDTQYF.